The clone carrying this TCR beta chain was seen a handful of times. The data belong to a study of CD8 T cells in ankylosing spondylitis. A single record per CDR3 protein comes from TCRdb applying MiXCR to the 5' RACE reads. The data contain about 360,000 distinct CDR3 sequences, over 12% of them seen just once; the ten biggest clones take up less than 1.1%. V lost 3 bases, J lost 8 bases, and 10 bases stayed unmatched. CDR1 and CDR2 from the germline V gene are SGHRS and YFSETQ. The CDR3 is 15 amino acids. Material for sequencing was blood, either unsorted or a sorted T cell fraction (not recorded which). The sequence was collected from a male donor with ankylosing spondylitis or in good health (not recorded which). This sequence joins TRBV5-1 and TRBJ1-4, with 7 bases aligning to TRBD1. In DNA, the CDR3 is TGCGCCAGCAGCTCTCAACCGGGACAGCCCGAAAAACTGTTTTTT. It encodes CASSSQPGQPEKLFF.